This record concerns one T cell receptor (beta chain) sequence. These data are taken from a study of control samples from healthy donors and cancer patients. The CDR3 is 15 amino acids. The germline V gene encodes CDR1 LGHDT and CDR2 YNNKEL (reference sequence). The trim removed 2 bases at V and 6 bases at J, leaving 3 bases unmatched. TCRdb keeps only in-frame clones here, not all; method: immunoSEQ multiplex PCR. The data contain roughly 90,000 clones, roughly 86% of them singletons. This TCR came from a woman aged 55 to 70 in good health. Material: blood. This sequence joins TRBV3-1 (or the pseudogene TRBV3-2) and TRBJ2-3; TRBD2 matches 12 bases. CDR3 bases: TGTGCCAGCAGCCAAACTAGCGGGGGGACTGATACGCAGTATTTT. It translates to CASSQTSGGTDTQYF.